A selection of T cell receptor beta chains follows, all from one sample in a study of blood T cell repertoires in COVID-19. Profiled with immunoSEQ multiplex PCR; TCRdb holds only in-frame clones, not every one. This table has a few hundred thousand clones, about 91% appearing once. Sequenced material: peripheral blood. The source of these receptors is a woman in her 30s with COVID-19, enrolled during active disease. CDR3s include the opening cysteine and the closing phenylalanine or tryptophan. A D gene is named only where the DNA matches it firmly.

d_call,j_call,v_call,cdr3_aa
TRBD2,TRBJ2-2,TRBV6-4,CASSTSGGWNTGELFF
.,TRBJ2-1,TRBV3-1/TRBV3-2,CASSQDSRDYNEQFF
TRBD1,TRBJ2-7,TRBV7-9,CASSRSRQGSYEQYF
TRBD1,TRBJ1-6,TRBV20-1,CSASPYRGPYNSPLHF
TRBD1,TRBJ2-7,TRBV6-5,CASSQGQGQQYF
.,TRBJ1-2,TRBV18,CASSEGGDGYTF
.,TRBJ2-2,TRBV21-1,CASSKRGPGRNTGELFF
.,TRBJ1-3,TRBV4-1,CASSLQPGLSSGNTIYF
TRBD2,TRBJ2-5,TRBV5-4,CASSLGTSGVQETQYF
TRBD2,TRBJ2-5,TRBV7-8,CASSLGPAGVSQETQYF
TRBD2,TRBJ2-1,TRBV4-3,CASSQVASGRAGNNEQFF
.,TRBJ1-1,TRBV7-9,CATPGKDNTEAFF
.,TRBJ2-1,TRBV7-9,CASTNKGGAYNEQFF
TRBD1,TRBJ2-1,TRBV28,CASSRGTGDLNEQFF
.,TRBJ2-2,TRBV4-1,CASSQPGLGTGELFF
TRBD2,TRBJ2-2,TRBV3-1/TRBV3-2,CASSQTYRGRRSGELFF
.,TRBJ2-1,TRBV24-1,CDNDRTYNEQFF
TRBD2,TRBJ2-1,TRBV5-1,CASSLGGTSGINEQFF
TRBD1,TRBJ1-2,TRBV7-9,CASSGLNRDRSLYGYTF
TRBD1,TRBJ1-6,TRBV28,CASSSGQGTSYNSPLHF
.,TRBJ2-1,TRBV9,CASSVMEGSIRYNEQFF
TRBD2,TRBJ2-3,TRBV29-1,CSVDLAGDTQYF
.,TRBJ2-1,TRBV20-1,CSASTRRDLFNEQFF
TRBD2,TRBJ2-1,TRBV7-6,CASSFRGRSYNEQFF
.,TRBJ2-1,TRBV27,CASGYEQFF
TRBD1,TRBJ2-5,TRBV10-1,CASTGVETQYF
TRBD1,TRBJ1-6,TRBV19,CASSRGQPGPSPLHF
TRBD2,TRBJ2-5,TRBV12-3/TRBV12-4,CASSLAGVETQYF
TRBD1,TRBJ1-2,TRBV28,CASSSARGYGYTF
.,TRBJ1-1,TRBV25-1,CASSRGFDTEAFF
.,TRBJ1-5,TRBV15,CATSRGTGSNQPQHF
.,TRBJ1-2,TRBV27,CASSFARNYGYTF